This T cell receptor beta chain is drawn from a study of cytomegalovirus exposure and HLA in healthy donors. Study-level information: The approximately 670 first-cohort repertoires and the approximately 110 validation repertoires shared the same platform, a later analysis reported.

General study results and limits: The tendency of first-cohort TCR clusters to co-occur in the 120 or so validation repertoires emerged from a later analysis.

TCRdb's copy holds only in-frame clones and misses some; the assay was immunoSEQ multiplex PCR. The sample shows approximately 50,000 clones, 88% of them seen only once. The germline V gene has CDR1 LGHNA and CDR2 YSLEER. V lost 3 bases and J lost 0; bases outside the gene matches: 7. The CDR3 length is 16 residues. Points on this clone: Its antigen is still unknown.

The source is a woman in her twenties or thirties in good health and CMV-seronegative. The chain links TRBV4-3 to TRBJ1-1; 7 nucleotides line up with TRBD1. Sequencing was done on a sample of PBMCs. CDR3: CASSQDRTYMNTEAFF. CDR3 coding DNA: TGCGCCAGCAGCCAGGACAGGACATACATGAACACTGAAGCTTTCTTT.